Shown below are 11 T cell receptor beta chains from a single sample sequenced in a study of T cell responses to AZD1222 COVID-19 vaccine (dated by TCRdb to the early 2020s). Library preparation employed the immunoSEQ multiplex PCR assay. Sourced from immuneACCESS, this table was stored by TCRdb with only in-frame sequences that have V and J called. A share of the clones is absent; for the studies checked, an unresolved V gene accounts for under half, and the remainder has no known explanation. Present in this sample are under 150,000 clones, approximately 91% of which were seen just once. Clones ranked in the top ten supply 1.9% of the sample. The time point label of this sample denotes: about 28 days (+/-7) after the second vaccine dose. The sample in question was peripheral blood, obtained 28 days after the second AZD1222 dose. The receptors stem from an adult who received the AZD1222 COVID-19 vaccine.

V gene TRBV3-1 (or the pseudogene TRBV3-2) combines with J gene TRBJ1-5; D not certain. The germline CDR1 and CDR2 sequences are LGHDT and YNNKEL (reference sequence). The V end was cut by 2 bases, the J end by 6 bases, with 8 bases between. This CDR3 comprises 13 residues. CDR3 DNA: TGTGCCAGCAGCCAAAGGGCGCGTCAGCCCCAGCATTTT. This sequence encodes CASSQRARQPQHF.

The chain employs TRBV7-9 and TRBJ2-6; no definite D call. Germline lookup yields CDR1 SEHNR and CDR2 FQNEAQ (reference sequence). V was clipped by 5 bases and J by 1 base, with 9 bases between them. The CDR3 totals 15 residues. CDR3 bases: TGTGCCAGCAGCCCACGGGTATCTGGGGCCAACGTCCTGACTTTC. This gives the protein CASSPRVSGANVLTF.

The J gene is TRBJ1-5, the V gene TRBV6-5; TRBD1 agrees at 9 bases. The junction had 5 bases not matched to a gene; V was cut back by 6 bases and J by 2 bases. CDR1 MNHEY and CDR2 SVGAGI come from the germline V gene. The CDR3 totals 15 residues. DNA of the CDR3: TGTGCCAGCAGAACGGACAGGGGTGGCAATCAGCCCCAGCATTTT. Encoded protein: CASRTDRGGNQPQHF.

The rearrangement links TRBV19 to TRBJ1-5; 7 nucleotides line up with TRBD1. Germline V gene sequence: CDR1 LNHDA, CDR2 SQIVND (reference sequence). Trimming removed 5 bases from V and 2 bases from J; junction bases left unmatched: 9. This CDR3 has 16 residues. The CDR3 sequence: CASSVIPGQRNQPQHF. Here the CDR3 DNA reads TGTGCCAGTAGTGTCATACCGGGACAGCGCAATCAGCCCCAGCATTTT.

The gene calls are TRBV3-1 (or the pseudogene TRBV3-2) and TRBJ2-1; 7 nucleotides agree with TRBD2. The V and J ends lost 1 base and 10 bases, in that order; junction bases with no gene match: 1. The CDR3 covers 12 residues. CDR1 and CDR2 from the germline V gene are LGHDT and YNNKEL (reference sequence). The CDR3 DNA is TGTGCCAGCAGCCAAGGGGGAGGGGAGCAGTTCTTC. Its protein is CASSQGGGEQFF.

This clone was counted once. The V and J genes are TRBV7-9 and TRBJ2-3; 8 nucleotides match TRBD2. This CDR3 region has 15 residues. Germline loops: CDR1 SEHNR, CDR2 FQNEAQ (reference sequence). The junction had 6 bases not matched to a gene; V was cut back by 5 bases and J by 2 bases. In nucleotides, the CDR3 is TGTGCCAGCAGCCCGCGGGGACTAGACACAGATACGCAGTATTTT. It yields the protein CASSPRGLDTDTQYF.

The V gene is TRBV6-1, the J gene TRBJ2-1; 12 bases fit TRBD2. The CDR3 sequence is 15 residues long. The germline V gene encodes CDR1 MNHNS and CDR2 SASEGT. J was trimmed by 5 bases and V by 5 bases; bases with no gene match: 4. CDR3 DNA sequence: TGTGCCAGCAGTTTTACTAGCGGGAGGAACAATGAGCAGTTCTTC. It translates to CASSFTSGRNNEQFF.

The chain carries TRBV4-2 and TRBJ1-3; D is perhaps TRBD1 (5 bases). Germline-derived CDR1 and CDR2 are LGHNA and YNFKEQ. V lost 1 base, J lost 2 bases, and 15 bases lay in between. This CDR3 is 17 amino acids long. Written as DNA, the CDR3 is TGTGCCAGCAGCCAAGGGTCGGGGGGGTGGCCTGGAAACACCATATATTTT. It encodes CASSQGSGGWPGNTIYF.

This clone was picked up one time. The chain links TRBV19 to TRBJ1-2, with TRBD1 as a possible D gene (6 bases). Germline V gene sequence: CDR1 LNHDA, CDR2 SQIVND (reference sequence). V dropped 3 bases and J dropped 7 bases, with 15 bases sitting between them. The CDR3 runs to 14 residues. CDR3 amino acids: CASSMDSRLGGYTF. The CDR3 nucleotides read TGTGCCAGTAGTATGGACAGCCGCCTTGGTGGCTACACCTTC.

The chain couples TRBV6-5 to TRBJ2-7, with TRBD2 as a possible D gene (5 bases). V lost 11 bases to trimming and J lost 3 bases, with 14 bases between them. The CDR3 has 12 residues. Germline loops: CDR1 MNHEY, CDR2 SVGAGI. CDR3 sequence: CASRGRIYEQYF. Written as DNA, the CDR3 is TGTGCCTCACGCGGGCGGATCTACGAGCAGTACTTC.

This sequence joins TRBV7-8 and TRBJ1-6; the D is unclear. The V gene's germline CDR1 is SGHVS and CDR2 FQNEAQ. V dropped 7 bases and J dropped 10 bases, with 14 bases sitting between them. This CDR3 is 13 amino acids long. The DNA for the CDR3 is TGTGCCAGCAAGGGTCAGACATCCTCACCCCTCCACTTT. It yields the protein CASKGQTSSPLHF.